A single sample is the source of the 11 T cell receptor beta chains below, sequenced in a study of T cell responses to AZD1222 COVID-19 vaccine. Profiled with immunoSEQ multiplex PCR; TCRdb holds only in-frame clones, not every one. The sample contains roughly 110,000 clones, roughly 90% of which appear only once. Material: peripheral blood, obtained 28 days after the second AZD1222 dose. Receptors originate from an adult who received the AZD1222 COVID-19 vaccine.

This rearrangement joins TRBV5-1 to TRBJ1-2; a possible D gene is TRBD1 (6 bases). Between the trimmed V and J ends, which lost 5 bases and 0 bases, there was a span of 14 bases. CDR1 SGHRS and CDR2 YFSETQ come from the germline V gene. There are 15 residues in the CDR3. The CDR3: CASSQGSRANYGYTF. The CDR3 nucleotides read TGCGCCAGCAGTCAGGGGTCTAGAGCTAACTATGGCTACACCTTC.

The chain employs TRBV18 and TRBJ1-1, with TRBD1 as a possible D gene (6 bases). This CDR3 has 14 residues. CDR1 and CDR2 from the germline V gene are KGHSH and LQKENI. Trimming took 4 bases from V and 4 from J, leaving 13 bases between them. CDR3 in amino acids: CASSRVGGSTEAFF. In DNA form, the CDR3 reads TGTGCCAGCTCACGTGTGGGGGGCAGCACTGAAGCTTTCTTT.

The genes are TRBV5-4 and TRBJ2-3, with D hard to call. The CDR3 extends over 15 amino acids. Per the germline V gene, CDR1 is SGHNT and CDR2 is YYREEE (reference sequence). The ends were cut back, 5 bases at V and 3 bases at J, with 16 bases in the middle. This chain's CDR3 is CASRNMTRNTDTQYF. DNA of the CDR3: TGTGCCAGCAGAAACATGACCCGAAATACAGATACGCAGTATTTT.

J is TRBJ1-5 and V is TRBV5-5; D is undetermined. Germline V gives CDR1 SGHKS, CDR2 YYEKEE (reference sequence). The CDR3 spans 16 residues. The V end was cut by 0 bases, the J end by 2 bases, with 12 bases between. The CDR3 DNA reads as TGTGCCAGCAGCTTGGTATCGGCCCGAGGCAATCAGCCCCAGCATTTT. Its protein is CASSLVSARGNQPQHF.

This chain connects TRBV27 to TRBJ1-2; the match to TRBD1 covers 11 bases. The trim removed 6 bases at V and 4 bases at J, leaving 16 bases unmatched. The CDR3 spans 18 residues. Germline V CDR1 and CDR2: MNHEY, SMNVEV (reference sequence). In nucleotides, the CDR3 is TGTGCCAGCAGGGACTCCGGGACAGGGGGGACATATGGCTATGGCTACACCTTC. Its translation is CASRDSGTGGTYGYGYTF.

In its sample, this clone was seen once. The chain carries TRBV27 and TRBJ1-4; D is possibly TRBD1 (6 bases). Germline values: CDR1 MNHEY, CDR2 SMNVEV (reference sequence). The CDR3 loop spans 14 amino acids. V was trimmed by 6 bases and J by 7 bases, leaving 15 bases between them. The CDR3 reads CASSQTGPGEKLFF. CDR3 DNA sequence: TGTGCCAGCAGCCAGACAGGTCCGGGTGAAAAACTGTTTTTT.

V gene TRBV7-9 combines with J gene TRBJ1-1; D is perhaps TRBD1 (5 bases). The V end lost 5 bases, the J end lost 3 bases, and 13 bases lay between the germline ends. The CDR3 covers 14 residues. Germline CDR1 SEHNR, CDR2 FQNEAQ (reference sequence). CDR3 protein: CASSPPRGYTEAFF. The CDR3 DNA sequence: TGTGCCAGCAGCCCACCACGGGGGTACACTGAAGCTTTCTTT.

V gene TRBV30 combines with J gene TRBJ1-5; 11 bases agree with TRBD1. The length of the CDR3 is 15 residues. Germline CDR1 reads GTSNPN; CDR2 reads SVGIG (reference sequence). V dropped 2 bases and J dropped 5; count of bases not matched to a gene: 5. The CDR3 nucleotides read TGTGCCTGGAGTTACGGGACAGGGGGATATCAGCCCCAGCATTTT. This codes for CAWSYGTGGYQPQHF. Full variable domain (rest looked up from reference TRBV30 and TRBJ1-5): SQTIHQWPATLVQPVGSPLSLECTVEGTSNPNLYWYRQAAGRGLQLLFYSVGIGQISSEVPQNLSASRPQDRQFILSSKKLLLSDSGFYLCAWSYGTGGYQPQHFGDGTRLSIL.

The V and J genes are TRBV7-9 and TRBJ2-5, with D unresolved. CDR3 length: 13 residues. The V gene's germline CDR1 is SEHNR and CDR2 FQNEAQ (reference sequence). V lost 5 bases to trimming and J lost 0 bases, with 7 bases between them. The CDR3 nucleotides are TGTGCCAGCAGCCCCTCGTACCAAGAGACCCAGTACTTC. Protein product: CASSPSYQETQYF.

The chain combines TRBV19 with TRBJ1-1, with no clear D. The CDR3 is 14 amino acids. V was clipped by 4 bases and J by 0 bases, with 9 bases between them. The germline gives CDR1 LNHDA, CDR2 SQIVND (reference sequence). The CDR3, as DNA: TGTGCCAGTAGTACACTGACACTGAACACTGAAGCTTTCTTT. Translation gives CASSTLTLNTEAFF.

This clone has just one count. The chain carries TRBV2 and TRBJ2-7; a possible D gene is TRBD1 (6 bases). Trimming pared 3 bases from V and 1 base from J, leaving 16 bases between. There are 16 residues in the CDR3. The germline V gene has CDR1 SNHLY and CDR2 FYNNEI. CDR3 region: CASSEIANGQSYEQYF. Written as DNA, the CDR3 is TGTGCCAGCAGTGAGATCGCTAATGGACAGTCCTACGAGCAGTACTTC. The full variable domain, its missing parts supplied by reference TRBV2 and TRBJ2-7, is EPEVTQTPSHQVTQMGQEVILRCVPISNHLYFYWYRQILGQKVEFLVSFYNNEISEKSEIFDDQFSVERPDGSNFTLKIRSTKLEDSAMYFCASSEIANGQSYEQYFGPGTRLTVT.